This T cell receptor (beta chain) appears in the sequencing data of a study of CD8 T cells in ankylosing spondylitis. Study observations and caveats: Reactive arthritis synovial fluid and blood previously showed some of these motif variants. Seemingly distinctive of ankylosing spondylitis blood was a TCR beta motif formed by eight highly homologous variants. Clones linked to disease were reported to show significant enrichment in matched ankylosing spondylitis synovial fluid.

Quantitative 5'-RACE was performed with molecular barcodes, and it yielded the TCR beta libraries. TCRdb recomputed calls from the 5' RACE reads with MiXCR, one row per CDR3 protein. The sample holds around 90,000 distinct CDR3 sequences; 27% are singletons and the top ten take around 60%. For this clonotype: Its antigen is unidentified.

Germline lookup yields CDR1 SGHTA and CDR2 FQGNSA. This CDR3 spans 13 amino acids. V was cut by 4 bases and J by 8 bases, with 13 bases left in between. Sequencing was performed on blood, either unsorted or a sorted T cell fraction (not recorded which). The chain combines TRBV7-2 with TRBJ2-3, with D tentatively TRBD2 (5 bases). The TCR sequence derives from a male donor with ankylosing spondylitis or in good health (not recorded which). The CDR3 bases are TGTGCCAGCAGCTCGGGCCCGAGGGCTACGCAGTATTTT. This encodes CASSSGPRATQYF.